This T cell receptor (beta chain) was identified during a study of cytomegalovirus exposure and HLA in healthy donors. Study summary: The early release's HLA-typed donors yielded 65 million to 85 million unique TCRs.

The germline V and J ends were trimmed by 8 bases and 3 bases, with 8 bases remaining between them. This CDR3 is built from 12 residues. CDR1 MDHEN and CDR2 SYDVKM come from the germline V gene. 13 Jbeta primers and 60 Vbeta primers were used for the PCR. Profiling relied on immunoSEQ multiplex PCR, and the TCRdb table lists in-frame clones only, not all of them. The sample holds approximately 140,000 clones, approximately 80% seen once. The clonotype originates from a male donor in good health and CMV-seronegative. The V call is TRBV28, the J call TRBJ2-1; D is unclear. The specimen sequenced was PBMCs. Here the CDR3 DNA reads TGTGCCAGCGGTCAGATCTACAATGAGCAGTTCTTC. Its translation is CASGQIYNEQFF.